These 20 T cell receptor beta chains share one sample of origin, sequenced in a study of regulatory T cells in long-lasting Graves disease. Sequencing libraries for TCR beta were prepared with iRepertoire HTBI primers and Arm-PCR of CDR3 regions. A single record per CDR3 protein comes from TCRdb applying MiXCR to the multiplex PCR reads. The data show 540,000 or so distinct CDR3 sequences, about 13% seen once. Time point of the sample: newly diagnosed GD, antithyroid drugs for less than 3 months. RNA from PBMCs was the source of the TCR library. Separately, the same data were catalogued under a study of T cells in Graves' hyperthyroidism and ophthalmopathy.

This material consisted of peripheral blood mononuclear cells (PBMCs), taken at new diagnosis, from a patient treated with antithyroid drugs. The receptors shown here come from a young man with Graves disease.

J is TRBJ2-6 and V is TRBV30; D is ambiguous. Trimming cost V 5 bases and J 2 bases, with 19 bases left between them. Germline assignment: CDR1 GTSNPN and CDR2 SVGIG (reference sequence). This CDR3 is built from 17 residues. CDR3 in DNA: TGTGCCTGGGGCGCCCGGGCGACAACCCCTGGGGCCAACGTCCTGACTTTC. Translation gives CAWGARATTPGANVLTF.

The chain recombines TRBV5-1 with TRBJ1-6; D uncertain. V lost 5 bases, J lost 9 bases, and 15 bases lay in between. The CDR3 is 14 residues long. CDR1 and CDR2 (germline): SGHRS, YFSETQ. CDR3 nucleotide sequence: TGCGCCAGCAGTCGAATCGGTCCAGGTTCACCCCTCCACTTT. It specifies CASSRIGPGSPLHF.

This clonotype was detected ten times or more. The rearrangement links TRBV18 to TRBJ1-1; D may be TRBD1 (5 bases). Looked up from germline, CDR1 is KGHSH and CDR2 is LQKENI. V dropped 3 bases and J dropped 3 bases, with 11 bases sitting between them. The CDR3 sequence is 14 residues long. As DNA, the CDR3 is TGTGCCAGCTCACCGATCGGGACGGACACTGAAGCTTTCTTT. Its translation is CASSPIGTDTEAFF. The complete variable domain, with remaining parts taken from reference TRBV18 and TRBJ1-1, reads NAGVMQNPRHLVRRRGQEARLRCSPMKGHSHVYWYRQLPEEGLKFMVYLQKENIIDESGMPKERFSAEFPKEGPSILRIQQVVRGDSAAYFCASSPIGTDTEAFFGQGTRLTVV.

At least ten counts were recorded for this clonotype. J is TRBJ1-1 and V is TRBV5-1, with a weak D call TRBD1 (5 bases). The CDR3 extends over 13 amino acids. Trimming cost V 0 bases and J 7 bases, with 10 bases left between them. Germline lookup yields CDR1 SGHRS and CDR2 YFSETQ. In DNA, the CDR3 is TGCGCCAGCAGCTTGGCCGGGGGAATTGAAGCTTTCTTT. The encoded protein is CASSLAGGIEAFF.

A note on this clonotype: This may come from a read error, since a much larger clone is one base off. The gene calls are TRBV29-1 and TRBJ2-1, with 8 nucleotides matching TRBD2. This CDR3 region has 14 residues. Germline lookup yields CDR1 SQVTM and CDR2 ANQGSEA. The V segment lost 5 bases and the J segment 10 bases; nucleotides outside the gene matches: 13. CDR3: CSVLPGRGAYEQFF. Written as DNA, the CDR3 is TGCAGCGTTCTTCCCGGGCGGGGGGCCTACGAGCAGTTCTTC.

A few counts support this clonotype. CDR3 residues: CASTMDGKPYNEQFF. CDR3 nucleotides: TGTGCCAGTACCATGGACGGAAAACCCTACAATGAGCAGTTCTTC. The rearrangement links TRBV19 to TRBJ2-1; D is uncertain. Between the trimmed V and J ends, which lost 7 bases and 2 bases, there was a span of 15 bases. This CDR3 comprises 15 residues. Germline CDR1 LNHDA, CDR2 SQIVND (reference sequence).

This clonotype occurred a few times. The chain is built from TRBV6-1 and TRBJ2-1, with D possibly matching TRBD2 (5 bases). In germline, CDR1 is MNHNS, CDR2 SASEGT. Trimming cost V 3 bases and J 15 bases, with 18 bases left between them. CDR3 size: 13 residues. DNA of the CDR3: TGTGCCAGCAGTGAGCTAGCTCCAAGGATTTGGTTCTTC. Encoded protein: CASSELAPRIWFF.

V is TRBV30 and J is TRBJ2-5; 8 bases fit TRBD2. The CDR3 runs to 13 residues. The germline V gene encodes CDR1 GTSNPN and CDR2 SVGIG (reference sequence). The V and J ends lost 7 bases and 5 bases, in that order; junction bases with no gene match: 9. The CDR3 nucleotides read TGTGCCTATGAACCAGCGGGGGTTGAGACCCAGTACTTC. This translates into CAYEPAGVETQYF.

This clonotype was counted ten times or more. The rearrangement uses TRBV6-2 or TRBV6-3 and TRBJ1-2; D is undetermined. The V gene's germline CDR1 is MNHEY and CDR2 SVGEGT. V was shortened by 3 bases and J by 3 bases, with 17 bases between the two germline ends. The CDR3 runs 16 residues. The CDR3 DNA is TGTGCCAGCAGTTATAAGTATCGGGATTCTTACTATGGCTACACCTTC. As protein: CASSYKYRDSYYGYTF.

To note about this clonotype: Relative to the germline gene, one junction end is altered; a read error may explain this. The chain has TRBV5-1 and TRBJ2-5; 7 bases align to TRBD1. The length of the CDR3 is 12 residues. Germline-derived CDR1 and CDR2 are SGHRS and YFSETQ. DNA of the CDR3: TGCGCCAGCGGCTTGACAGGGGAGACCCAGTACTTC. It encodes CASGLTGETQYF.

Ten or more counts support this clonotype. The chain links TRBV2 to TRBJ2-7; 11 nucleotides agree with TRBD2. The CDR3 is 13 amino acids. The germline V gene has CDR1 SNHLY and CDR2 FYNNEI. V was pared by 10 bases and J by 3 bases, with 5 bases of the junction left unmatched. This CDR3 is CATLGTSGYEQYF. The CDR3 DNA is TGTGCCACCTTAGGGACTAGCGGCTACGAGCAGTACTTC.

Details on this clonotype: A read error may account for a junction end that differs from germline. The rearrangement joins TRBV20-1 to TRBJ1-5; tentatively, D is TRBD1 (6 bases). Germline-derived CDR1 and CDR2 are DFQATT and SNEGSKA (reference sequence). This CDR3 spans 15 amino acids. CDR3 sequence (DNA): TGCAGTGCTTATGACAGGATGCAAAGCAATCAGGCCCAGCATTTT. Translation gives CSAYDRMQSNQAQHF.

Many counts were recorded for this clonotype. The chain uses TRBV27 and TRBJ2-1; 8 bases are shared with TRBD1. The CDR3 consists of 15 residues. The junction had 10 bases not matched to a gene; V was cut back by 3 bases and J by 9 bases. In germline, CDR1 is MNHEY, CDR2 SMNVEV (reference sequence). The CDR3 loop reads CASSFSPDRATEQFF. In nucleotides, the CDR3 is TGTGCCAGCAGTTTCTCTCCGGACAGGGCGACTGAGCAGTTCTTC.

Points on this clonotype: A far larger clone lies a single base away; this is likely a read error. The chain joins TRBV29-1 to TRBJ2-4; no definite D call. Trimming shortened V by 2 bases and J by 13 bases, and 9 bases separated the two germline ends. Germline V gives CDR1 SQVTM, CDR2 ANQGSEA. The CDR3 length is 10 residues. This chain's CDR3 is CSVENHEQYF. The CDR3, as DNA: TGCAGCGTTGAAAACCATGAGCAGTACTTC.

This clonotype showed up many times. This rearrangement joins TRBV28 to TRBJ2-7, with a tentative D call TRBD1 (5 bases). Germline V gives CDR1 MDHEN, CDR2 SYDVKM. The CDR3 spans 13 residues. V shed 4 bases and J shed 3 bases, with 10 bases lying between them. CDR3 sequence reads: CASSWGEVYEQYF. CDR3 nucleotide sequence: TGTGCCAGCAGTTGGGGCGAAGTCTACGAGCAGTACTTC.

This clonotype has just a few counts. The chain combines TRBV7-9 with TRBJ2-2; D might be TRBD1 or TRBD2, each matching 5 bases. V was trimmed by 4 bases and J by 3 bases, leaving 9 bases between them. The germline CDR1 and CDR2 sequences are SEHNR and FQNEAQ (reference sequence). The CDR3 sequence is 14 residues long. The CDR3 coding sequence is TGTGCCAGCAGCTCCGGGACCTACACCGGGGAGCTGTTTTTT. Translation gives CASSSGTYTGELFF.

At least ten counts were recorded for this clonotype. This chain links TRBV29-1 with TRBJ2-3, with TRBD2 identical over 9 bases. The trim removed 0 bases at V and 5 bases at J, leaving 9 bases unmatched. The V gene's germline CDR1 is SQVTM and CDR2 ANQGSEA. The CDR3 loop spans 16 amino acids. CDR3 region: CSVEEVAGVVGDTQYF. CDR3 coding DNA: TGCAGCGTTGAAGAGGTAGCGGGAGTCGTGGGAGATACGCAGTATTTT.

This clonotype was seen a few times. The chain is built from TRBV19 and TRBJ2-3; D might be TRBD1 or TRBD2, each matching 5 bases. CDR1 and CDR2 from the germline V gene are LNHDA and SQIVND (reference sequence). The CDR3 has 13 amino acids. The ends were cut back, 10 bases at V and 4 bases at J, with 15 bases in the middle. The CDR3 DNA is TGTGCCATTCGGGACGGACGCGCAGATACGCAGTATTTT. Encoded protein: CAIRDGRADTQYF.

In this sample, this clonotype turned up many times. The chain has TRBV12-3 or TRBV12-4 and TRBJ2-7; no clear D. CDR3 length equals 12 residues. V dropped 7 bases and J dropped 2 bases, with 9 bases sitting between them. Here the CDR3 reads CASTLNTYEQYF. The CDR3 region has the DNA TGTGCCAGCACTCTAAACACCTACGAGCAGTACTTC.

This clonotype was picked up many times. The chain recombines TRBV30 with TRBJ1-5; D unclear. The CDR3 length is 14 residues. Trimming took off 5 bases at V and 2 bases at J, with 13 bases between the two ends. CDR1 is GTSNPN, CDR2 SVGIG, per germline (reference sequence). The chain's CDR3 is CAWGSMEGNQPQHF. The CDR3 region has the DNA TGTGCCTGGGGGTCCATGGAGGGCAATCAGCCCCAGCATTTT.